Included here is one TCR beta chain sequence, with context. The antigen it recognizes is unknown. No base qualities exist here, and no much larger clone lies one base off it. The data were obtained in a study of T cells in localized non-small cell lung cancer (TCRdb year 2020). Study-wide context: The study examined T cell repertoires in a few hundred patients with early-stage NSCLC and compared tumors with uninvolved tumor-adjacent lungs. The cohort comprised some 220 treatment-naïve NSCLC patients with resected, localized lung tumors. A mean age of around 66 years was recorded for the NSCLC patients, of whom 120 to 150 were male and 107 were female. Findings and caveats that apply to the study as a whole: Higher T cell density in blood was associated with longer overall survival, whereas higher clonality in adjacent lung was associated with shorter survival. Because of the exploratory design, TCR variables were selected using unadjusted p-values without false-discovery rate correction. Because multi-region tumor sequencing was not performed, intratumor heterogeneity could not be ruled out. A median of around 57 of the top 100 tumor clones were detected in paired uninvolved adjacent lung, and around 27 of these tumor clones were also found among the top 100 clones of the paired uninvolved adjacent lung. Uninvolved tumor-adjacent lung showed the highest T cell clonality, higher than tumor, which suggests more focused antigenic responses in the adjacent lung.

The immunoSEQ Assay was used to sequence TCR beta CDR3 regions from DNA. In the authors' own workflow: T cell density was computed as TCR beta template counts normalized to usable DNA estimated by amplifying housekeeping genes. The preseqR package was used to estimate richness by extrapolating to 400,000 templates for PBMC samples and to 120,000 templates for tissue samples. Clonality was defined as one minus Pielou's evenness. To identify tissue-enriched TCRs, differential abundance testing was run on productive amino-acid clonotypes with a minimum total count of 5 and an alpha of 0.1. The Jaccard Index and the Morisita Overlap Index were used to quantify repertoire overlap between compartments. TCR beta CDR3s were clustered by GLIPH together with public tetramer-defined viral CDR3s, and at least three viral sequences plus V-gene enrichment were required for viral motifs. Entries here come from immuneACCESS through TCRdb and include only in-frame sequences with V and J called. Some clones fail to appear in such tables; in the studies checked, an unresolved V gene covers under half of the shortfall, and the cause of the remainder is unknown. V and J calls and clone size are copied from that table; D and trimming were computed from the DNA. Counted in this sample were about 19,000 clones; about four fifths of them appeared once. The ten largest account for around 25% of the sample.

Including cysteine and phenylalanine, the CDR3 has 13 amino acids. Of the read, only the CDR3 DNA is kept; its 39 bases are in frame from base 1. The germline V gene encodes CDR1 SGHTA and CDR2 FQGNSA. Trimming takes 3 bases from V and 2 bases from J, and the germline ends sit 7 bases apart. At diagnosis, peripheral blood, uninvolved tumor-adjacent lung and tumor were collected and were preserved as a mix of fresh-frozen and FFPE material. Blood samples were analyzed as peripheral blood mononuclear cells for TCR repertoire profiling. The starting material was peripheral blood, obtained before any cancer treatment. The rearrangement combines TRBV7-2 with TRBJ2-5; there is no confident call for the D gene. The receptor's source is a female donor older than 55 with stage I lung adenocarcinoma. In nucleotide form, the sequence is TGTGCCAGCAGCTTTGACGGGCAAGAGACCCAGTACTTC. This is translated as CASSFDGQETQYF.